A selection of T cell receptor beta chains follows, all from one sample in a study of T cell responses to AZD1222 COVID-19 vaccine. The protocol was immunoSEQ multiplex PCR, while the TCRdb copy is restricted to in-frame clones and leaves out a portion. In the table there are under 200,000 clones, about 89% of which are singletons. The sequenced sample was peripheral blood, obtained on day 0 of AZD1222 vaccination. These receptors were taken from an adult in good health. Each CDR3 is given with its conserved first and last residue. Each record gives: V gene, clone size, J gene, CDR3 length, D gene, CDR3 DNA, CDR3 protein. The D gene is left open where the match is weak. Clone size, where shown, is once, few, many, or a class for clones that have expanded.

TRBV7-2	NA	TRBJ1-4	16	NA	TGTGCCAGCAGCTTAGGGTTCCCTACAACTAATGAAAAACTGTTTTTT	CASSLGFPTTNEKLFF
TRBV6-5	NA	TRBJ2-1	13	NA	TGTGCCAGCACCCCAGTCCCCCGAGGGGAGCAGTTCTTC	CASTPVPRGEQFF
TRBV6-1	NA	TRBJ2-7	15	TRBD1	TGTGCCAGCAGAGAAGACAGGGCTAGCTCCTACGAGCAGTACTTC	CASREDRASSYEQYF
TRBV3-1/TRBV3-2	NA	TRBJ1-1	12	NA	TGTGCCAGCAGCCAAGGGAGCACTGAAGCTTTCTTT	CASSQGSTEAFF
TRBV5-1	NA	TRBJ1-6	14	NA	TGCGCCAGCAGCTTGTCCCAGAATAATTCACCCCTCCACTTT	CASSLSQNNSPLHF
TRBV10-1	NA	TRBJ1-2	13	NA	TGCGCCAGCAGTGGTGGCAGCTCCTTCGGCTACACCTTC	CASSGGSSFGYTF
TRBV6-2/TRBV6-3	NA	TRBJ1-1	18	NA	TGTGCCAGCAGTTATAGGATTTTGTCTGAGGGAGAGAACACTGAAGCTTTCTTT	CASSYRILSEGENTEAFF
TRBV5-4	NA	TRBJ2-6	20	NA	TGTGCCAGCAGCTCTTCGTCCCGGACAAGACCTCCCTCTGGGGCCAACGTCCTGACTTTC	CASSSSSRTRPPSGANVLTF
TRBV30	NA	TRBJ2-7	12	TRBD2	TGTGCCTCAAGCGGGAGGACCTACGAGCAGTACTTC	CASSGRTYEQYF
TRBV11-3	NA	TRBJ2-2	12	NA	TGTGCCAGCAGCTATAACACCGGGGAGCTGTTTTTT	CASSYNTGELFF
TRBV12-3/TRBV12-4	NA	TRBJ1-1	13	NA	TGTGCCAGCAGTTTAGGGGCAGGCACTGAAGCTTTCTTT	CASSLGAGTEAFF
TRBV30	NA	TRBJ1-2	12	NA	TGTGCCTGGAGTGGGGTTAACTATGGCTACACCTTC	CAWSGVNYGYTF
TRBV3-1/TRBV3-2	few	TRBJ2-4	14	NA	TGTGCCAGCAGCCAAGCTACAGGGTTGAACATTCAGTACTTC	CASSQATGLNIQYF
TRBV5-1	once	TRBJ1-3	15	NA	TGCGCCAGCAGCTTGTGGGGCGCCTCTGGAAACACCATATATTTT	CASSLWGASGNTIYF
TRBV6-5	once	TRBJ2-7	12	NA	TGTGCCAGCAGTTACAACCGCTACGAGCAGTACTTC	CASSYNRYEQYF
TRBV19	NA	TRBJ1-1	15	TRBD1	TGTGCCAGTAGTATAACGACAGGGGGCCGCACTGAAGCTTTCTTT	CASSITTGGRTEAFF
TRBV7-2	NA	TRBJ2-7	14	NA	TGTGCCAGCAGCTTCAGGATACGGGACTACGAGCAGTACTTC	CASSFRIRDYEQYF
TRBV6-5	NA	TRBJ2-1	14	NA	TGTGCCAGCAGTTACCGGACTGGTTACAATGAGCAGTTCTTC	CASSYRTGYNEQFF
TRBV21-1	NA	TRBJ2-5	14	NA	TGTGCCAGCAGCAACCATTGGTCCCCGGAGACCCAGTACTTC	CASSNHWSPETQYF
TRBV9	NA	TRBJ2-1	17	TRBD2	TGTGCCAGCAGCGGTGGCCCTAGCGGAGTGGCCTACAATGAGCAGTTCTTC	CASSGGPSGVAYNEQFF